This T cell receptor beta chain was identified during a study of blood T cell repertoires in COVID-19. The table came from immunoSEQ multiplex PCR; TCRdb's copy has only in-frame clones and leaves some out. The sample lists some 240,000 clones, around four fifths occurring once. Sequenced: peripheral blood. The source of this sequence is an older woman with active or convalescent COVID-19.

CDR3 in amino acids: CASSLGANPWGLLADTQYF. The DNA of the CDR3 is TGTGCCAGCAGCTTAGGGGCAAATCCATGGGGGCTATTGGCAGATACGCAGTATTTT. The chain uses TRBV11-3 and TRBJ2-3, with TRBD1 as a possible D gene (6 bases). This CDR3 contains 19 residues. Per germline, CDR1 SGHNT and CDR2 YENEEA. V lost 1 base and J 4 bases, leaving 24 bases between the germline ends.